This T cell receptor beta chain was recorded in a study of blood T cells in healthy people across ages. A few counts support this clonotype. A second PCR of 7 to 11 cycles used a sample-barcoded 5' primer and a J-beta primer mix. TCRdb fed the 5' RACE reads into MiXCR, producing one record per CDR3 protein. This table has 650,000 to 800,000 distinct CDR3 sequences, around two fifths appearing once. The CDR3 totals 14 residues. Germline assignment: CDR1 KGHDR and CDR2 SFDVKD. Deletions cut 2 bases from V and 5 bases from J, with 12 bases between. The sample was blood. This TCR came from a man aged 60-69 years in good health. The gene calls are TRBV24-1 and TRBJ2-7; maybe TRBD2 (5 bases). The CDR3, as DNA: TGTGCCACCAGTGATTACCCGGGGAGCCACGAGCAGTACTTC. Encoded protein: CATSDYPGSHEQYF.